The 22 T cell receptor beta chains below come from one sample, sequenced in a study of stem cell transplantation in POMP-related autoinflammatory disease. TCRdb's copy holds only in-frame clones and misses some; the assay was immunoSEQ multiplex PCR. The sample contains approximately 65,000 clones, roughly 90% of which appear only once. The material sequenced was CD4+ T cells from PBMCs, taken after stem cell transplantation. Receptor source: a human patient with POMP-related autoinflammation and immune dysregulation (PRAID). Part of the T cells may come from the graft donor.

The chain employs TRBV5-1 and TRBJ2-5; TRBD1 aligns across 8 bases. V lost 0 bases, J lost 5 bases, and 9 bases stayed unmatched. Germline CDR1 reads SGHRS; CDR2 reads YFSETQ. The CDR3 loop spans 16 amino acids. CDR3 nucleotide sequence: TGCGCCAGCAGCTTGGGGACAACGACAGGGGCCGAGACCCAGTACTTC. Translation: CASSLGTTTGAETQYF.

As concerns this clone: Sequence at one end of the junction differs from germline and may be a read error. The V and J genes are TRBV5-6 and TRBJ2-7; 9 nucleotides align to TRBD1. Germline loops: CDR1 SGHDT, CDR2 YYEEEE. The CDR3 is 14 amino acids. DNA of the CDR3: TGTGCCAGCAGCATCAGCGGGACAGGGACTGTAGGGCACTTC. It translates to CASSISGTGTVGHF.

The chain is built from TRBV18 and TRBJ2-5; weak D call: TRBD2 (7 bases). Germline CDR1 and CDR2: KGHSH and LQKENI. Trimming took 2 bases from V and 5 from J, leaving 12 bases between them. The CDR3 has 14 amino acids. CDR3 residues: CASSPEGGQETQYF. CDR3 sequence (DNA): TGTGCCAGCTCACCAGAGGGGGGGCAGGAGACCCAGTACTTC.

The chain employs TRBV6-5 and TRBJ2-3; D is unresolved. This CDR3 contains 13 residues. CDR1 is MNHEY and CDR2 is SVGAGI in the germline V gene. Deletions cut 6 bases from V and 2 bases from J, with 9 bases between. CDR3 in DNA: TGTGCCAGCAGGCGGCGGAACACAGATACGCAGTATTTT. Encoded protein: CASRRRNTDTQYF.

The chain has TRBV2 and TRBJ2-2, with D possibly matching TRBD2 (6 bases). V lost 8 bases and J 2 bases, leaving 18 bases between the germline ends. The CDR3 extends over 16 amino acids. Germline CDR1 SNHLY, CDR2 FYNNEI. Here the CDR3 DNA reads TGTGCCAGCCTCGGGGGAGCGACCTTTAACACCGGGGAGCTGTTTTTT. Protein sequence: CASLGGATFNTGELFF.

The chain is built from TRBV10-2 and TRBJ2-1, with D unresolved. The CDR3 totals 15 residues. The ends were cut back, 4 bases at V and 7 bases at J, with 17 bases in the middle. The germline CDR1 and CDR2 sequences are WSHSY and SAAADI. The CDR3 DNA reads TGCGCCAGCAGTGTAGTATCAGTAGTAGAAAATGAGCAGTTCTTC. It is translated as CASSVVSVVENEQFF.

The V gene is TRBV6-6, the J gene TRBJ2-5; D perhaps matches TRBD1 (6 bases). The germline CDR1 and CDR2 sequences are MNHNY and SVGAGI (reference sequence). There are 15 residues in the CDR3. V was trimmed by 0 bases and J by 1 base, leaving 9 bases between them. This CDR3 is CASSYSRQVQETQYF. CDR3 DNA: TGTGCCAGCAGTTACTCGAGACAGGTCCAAGAGACCCAGTACTTC.

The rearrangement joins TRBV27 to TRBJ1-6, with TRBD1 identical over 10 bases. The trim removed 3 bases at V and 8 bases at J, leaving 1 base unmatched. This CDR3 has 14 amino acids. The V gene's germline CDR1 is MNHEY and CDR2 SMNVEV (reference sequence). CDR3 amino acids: CASSLTGGDSPLHF. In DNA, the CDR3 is TGTGCCAGCAGTTTGACAGGGGGCGATTCACCCCTCCACTTT.

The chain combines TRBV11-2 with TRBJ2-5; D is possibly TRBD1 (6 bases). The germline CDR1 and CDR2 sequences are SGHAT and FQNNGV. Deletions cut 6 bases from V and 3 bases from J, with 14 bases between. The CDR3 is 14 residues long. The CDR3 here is CASSGGAGEETQYF. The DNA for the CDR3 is TGTGCCAGCAGTGGGGGCGCGGGTGAAGAGACCCAGTACTTC.

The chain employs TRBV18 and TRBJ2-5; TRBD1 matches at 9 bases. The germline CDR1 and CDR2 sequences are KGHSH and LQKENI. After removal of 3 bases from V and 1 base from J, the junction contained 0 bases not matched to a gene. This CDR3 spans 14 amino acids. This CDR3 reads CASSPTGGQETQYF. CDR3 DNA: TGTGCCAGCTCACCGACAGGGGGCCAAGAGACCCAGTACTTC.

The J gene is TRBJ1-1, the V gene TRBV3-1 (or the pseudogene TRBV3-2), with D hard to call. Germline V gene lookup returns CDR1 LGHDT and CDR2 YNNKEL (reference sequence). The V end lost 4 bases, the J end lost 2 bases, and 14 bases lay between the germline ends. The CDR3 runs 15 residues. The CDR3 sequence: CASSRGDYPNTEAFF. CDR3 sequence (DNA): TGTGCCAGCAGCCGAGGAGATTATCCTAACACTGAAGCTTTCTTT.

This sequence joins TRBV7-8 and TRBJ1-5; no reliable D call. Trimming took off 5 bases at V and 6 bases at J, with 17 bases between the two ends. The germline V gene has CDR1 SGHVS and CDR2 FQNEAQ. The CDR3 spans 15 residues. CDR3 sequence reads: CASSDRHGSRQPQHF. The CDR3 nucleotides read TGTGCCAGCAGCGACCGACATGGATCCCGTCAGCCCCAGCATTTT.

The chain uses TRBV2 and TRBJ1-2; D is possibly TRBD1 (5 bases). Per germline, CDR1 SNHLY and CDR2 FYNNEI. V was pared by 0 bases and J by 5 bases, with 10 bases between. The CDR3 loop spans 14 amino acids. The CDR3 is CASSEARTTYGYTF. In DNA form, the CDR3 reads TGTGCCAGCAGTGAAGCTCGGACAACGTATGGCTACACCTTC.

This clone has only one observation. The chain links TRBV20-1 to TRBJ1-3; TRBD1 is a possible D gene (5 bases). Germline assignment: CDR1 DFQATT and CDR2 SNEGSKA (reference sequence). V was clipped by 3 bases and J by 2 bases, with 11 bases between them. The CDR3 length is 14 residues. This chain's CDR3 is CSASLAGTGNTIYF. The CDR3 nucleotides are TGCAGTGCTAGTTTAGCAGGGACTGGAAACACCATATATTTT.

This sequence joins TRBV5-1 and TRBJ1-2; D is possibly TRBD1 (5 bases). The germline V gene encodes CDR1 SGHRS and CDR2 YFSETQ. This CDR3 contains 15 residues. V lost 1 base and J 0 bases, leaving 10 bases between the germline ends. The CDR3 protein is CASSLRRQTNYGYTF. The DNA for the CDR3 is TGCGCCAGCAGCTTGCGGCGACAGACTAACTATGGCTACACCTTC.

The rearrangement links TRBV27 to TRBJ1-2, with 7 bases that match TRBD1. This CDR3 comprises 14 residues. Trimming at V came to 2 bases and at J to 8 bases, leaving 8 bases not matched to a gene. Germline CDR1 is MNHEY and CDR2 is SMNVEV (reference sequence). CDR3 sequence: CASSLTPGQSGYTF. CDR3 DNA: TGTGCCAGCAGTTTAACCCCGGGACAGTCAGGCTACACCTTC.

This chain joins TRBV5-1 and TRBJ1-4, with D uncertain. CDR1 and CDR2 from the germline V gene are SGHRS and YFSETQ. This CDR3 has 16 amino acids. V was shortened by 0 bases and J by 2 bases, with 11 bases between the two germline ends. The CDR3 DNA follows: TGCGCCAGCAGCTTGGGGAGCCCAACCACTAATGAAAAACTGTTTTTT. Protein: CASSLGSPTTNEKLFF. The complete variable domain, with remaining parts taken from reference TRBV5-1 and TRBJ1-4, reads KAGVTQTPRYLIKTRGQQVTLSCSPISGHRSVSWYQQTPGQGLQFLFEYFSETQRNKGNFPGRFSGRQFSNSRSEMNVSTLELGDSALYLCASSLGSPTTNEKLFFGSGTQLSVL.

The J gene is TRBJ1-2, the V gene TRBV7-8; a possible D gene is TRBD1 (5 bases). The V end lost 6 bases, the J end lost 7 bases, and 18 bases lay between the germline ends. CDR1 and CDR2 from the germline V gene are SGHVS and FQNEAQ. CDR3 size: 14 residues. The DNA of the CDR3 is TGTGCCAGCAGTTACTCAAGGGTAGGGGCTGGCTACACCTTC. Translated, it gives CASSYSRVGAGYTF.

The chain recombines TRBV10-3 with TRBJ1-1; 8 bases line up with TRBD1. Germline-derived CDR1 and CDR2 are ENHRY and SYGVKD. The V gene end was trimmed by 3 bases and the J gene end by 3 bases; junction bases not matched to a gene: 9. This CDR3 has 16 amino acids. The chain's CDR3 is CAISEGQGAPYTEAFF. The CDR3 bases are TGTGCCATCAGTGAAGGGCAGGGGGCCCCCTACACTGAAGCTTTCTTT.

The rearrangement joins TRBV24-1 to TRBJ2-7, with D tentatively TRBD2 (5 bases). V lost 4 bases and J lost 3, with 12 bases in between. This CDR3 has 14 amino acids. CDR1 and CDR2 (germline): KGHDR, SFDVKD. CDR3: CATSESSGSYEQYF. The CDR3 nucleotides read TGTGCCACCAGTGAGAGTTCGGGAAGCTACGAGCAGTACTTC.

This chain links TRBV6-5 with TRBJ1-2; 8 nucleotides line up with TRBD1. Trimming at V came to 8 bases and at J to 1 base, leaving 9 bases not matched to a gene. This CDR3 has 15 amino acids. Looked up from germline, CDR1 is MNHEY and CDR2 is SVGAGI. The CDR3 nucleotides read TGTGCCAGCCAGGCGACAGGGGCGCTTAACTATGGCTACACCTTC. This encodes CASQATGALNYGYTF.

As DNA, the CDR3 is TGTGCCAGCAGCTCCGGGACGAAAAATTCACCCCTCCACTTT. Translated: CASSSGTKNSPLHF. The genes are TRBV7-2 and TRBJ1-6, with D possibly matching TRBD1 (5 bases). The CDR3 has 14 amino acids. The germline V gene has CDR1 SGHTA and CDR2 FQGNSA. V was clipped by 4 bases and J by 7 bases, with 11 bases between them.